These 14 T cell receptor beta chains originate from one sample sequenced in a study of blood T cell repertoires in COVID-19. TCRdb keeps only in-frame clones here, not all; method: immunoSEQ multiplex PCR. The sample yields 430,000 or so clones, more than 75% seen once. The sequenced sample was PBMCs or T cells enriched from blood (not recorded which). These receptors came from a woman aged 40 to 55 who had recovered from COVID-19.

The CDR3 DNA is TGTGCCAGCAGCCCCGGGGGTGACTTGGGCTACACCTTC. Amino acids: CASSPGGDLGYTF. This chain links TRBV11-2 with TRBJ1-2, with D possibly being TRBD1 (5 bases). The germline CDR1 and CDR2 sequences are SGHAT and FQNNGV. The ends were cut back, 5 bases at V and 8 bases at J, with 15 bases in the middle. This CDR3 is built from 13 residues. Combining the CDR3 with reference TRBV11-2 and TRBJ1-2 gives the whole variable domain EAGVAQSPRYKIIEKRQSVAFWCNPISGHATLYWYQQILGQGPKLLIQFQNNGVVDDSQLPKDRFSAERLKGVDSTLKIQPAKLEDSAVYLCASSPGGDLGYTFGSGTRLTVV.

V is TRBV4-2 and J is TRBJ2-2; 11 positions agree with TRBD2. Germline V gene sequence: CDR1 LGHNA, CDR2 YNFKEQ. The CDR3 has 18 residues. Trimming took 0 bases from V and 5 from J; bases not matched to a gene: 8. The CDR3 DNA is TGTGCCAGCAGCCAAGAGTTCGCTAGCGGGAGGTCTACCGGGGAGCTGTTTTTT. Amino acids: CASSQEFASGRSTGELFF.

The chain links TRBV16 to TRBJ1-2; D is possibly TRBD1 (5 bases). There are 14 residues in the CDR3. The germline V and J ends were trimmed by 1 base and 8 bases, with 14 bases remaining between them. Germline CDR1 is KGHSY and CDR2 is FQNENV. The CDR3 region has the DNA TGTGCCAGCAGCCAATTGGCAGGGATGGGCGGCTACACCTTC. Residues: CASSQLAGMGGYTF.

The gene calls are TRBV11-3 and TRBJ2-1; 9 bases are a match to TRBD2. Per germline, CDR1 SGHNT and CDR2 YENEEA. The J segment lost 11 bases and the V segment lost 4 bases, leaving 9 bases of the junction unmatched. This CDR3 spans 14 amino acids. Written as DNA, the CDR3 is TGTGCCAGCAGCTCCAGCCGAGGACTAGCGAAGCAGTTCTTC. Translation gives CASSSSRGLAKQFF.

The chain links TRBV4-3 to TRBJ1-2; weak D call: TRBD1 (5 bases). Looked up from germline, CDR1 is LGHNA and CDR2 is YSLEER. The CDR3 is 13 amino acids. Between the trimmed V and J ends, which lost 0 bases and 12 bases, there was a span of 14 bases. DNA for the CDR3: TGCGCCAGCAGCCAAGACCTGGGACGGACTAACACCTTC. This translates into CASSQDLGRTNTF.

This clone showed up just once. This chain joins TRBV5-6 and TRBJ2-7, with TRBD2 matching over 7 bases. From germline, CDR1 is SGHDT and CDR2 YYEEEE. The CDR3 spans 12 residues. Germline trimming cut 3 bases from V and 6 bases from J; bases unmatched to any gene: 3. The CDR3 region is CASSSREFEQYF. As DNA, the CDR3 is TGTGCCAGCAGCTCGCGGGAGTTCGAGCAGTACTTC.

V usage is TRBV21-1 and J usage is TRBJ2-7; TRBD2 is the table's D call, not checked against the DNA. TRBV21-1 is an annotated pseudogene. The CDR3 contains 19 residues. The CDR3 DNA reads TGTGCCAGCAGCAAAGAGGGGGGGCCCTTAGCCCGGAGGTCCTACGAGCAGTACTTC. This translates into CASSKEGGPLARRSYEQYF.

The V call is TRBV19, the J call TRBJ2-7; a weak D match, TRBD1 (5 bases). This CDR3 comprises 14 residues. Between the trimmed V and J ends, which lost 4 bases and 3 bases, there was a span of 13 bases. Germline CDR1 reads LNHDA; CDR2 reads SQIVND (reference sequence). CDR3 bases: TGTGCCAGTAGTAACCAGGGTGGGCTCTACGAGCAGTACTTC. It specifies CASSNQGGLYEQYF.

This chain links TRBV9 with TRBJ2-1; D not certain. Germline loops: CDR1 SGDLS, CDR2 YYNGEE. There are 13 residues in the CDR3. V was clipped by 0 bases and J by 5 bases, with 6 bases between them. CDR3 loop: CASSVVPNNEQFF. Here the CDR3 DNA reads TGTGCCAGCAGCGTAGTGCCTAACAATGAGCAGTTCTTC. Looking up the rest from reference TRBV9 and TRBJ2-1 gives the full variable domain: DSGVTQTPKHLITATGQRVTLRCSPRSGDLSVYWYQQSLDQGLQFLIQYYNGEERAKGNILERFSAQQFPDLHSELNLSSLELGDSALYFCASSVVPNNEQFFGPGTRLTVL.

The rearrangement joins TRBV19 to TRBJ1-5; 9 bases fit TRBD1. Germline assignment: CDR1 LNHDA and CDR2 SQIVND (reference sequence). The CDR3 has 16 amino acids. Trimming at V came to 7 bases and at J to 4 bases, leaving 11 bases not matched to a gene. The CDR3 protein is CASMGPGQGWNQPQHF. For the CDR3, the DNA is TGTGCCAGTATGGGACCGGGACAGGGTTGGAATCAGCCCCAGCATTTT.

The chain links TRBV18 to TRBJ1-1, with TRBD1 identical over 7 bases. The trim removed 7 bases at V and 4 bases at J, leaving 15 bases unmatched. Germline V gives CDR1 KGHSH, CDR2 LQKENI. This CDR3 is 16 amino acids long. As DNA, the CDR3 is TGTGCCAGCTTACCGGGACAGCCCATCTGGGGCACTGAAGCTTTCTTT. Protein: CASLPGQPIWGTEAFF.

V is TRBV11-3 and J is TRBJ2-7; 10 nucleotides match TRBD1. There are 14 residues in the CDR3. Germline values: CDR1 SGHNT, CDR2 YENEEA. V lost 7 bases and J lost 7; bases outside the gene matches: 10. CDR3 in DNA: TGTGCCAGCACTTCCGGGACAGGGGCTTGGGAGCAGTACTTC. Its translation: CASTSGTGAWEQYF.

This sequence joins TRBV5-1 and TRBJ2-1; TRBD2 agrees at 11 bases. Germline V lookup: CDR1 SGHRS, CDR2 YFSETQ. V was pared by 1 base and J by 8 bases, with 5 bases of the junction left unmatched. The CDR3 has 15 residues. This chain's CDR3 is CASSLSLAGVHEQFF. The CDR3, as DNA: TGCGCCAGCAGCTTGTCACTAGCGGGAGTTCATGAGCAGTTCTTC. The full variable domain, its missing parts supplied by reference TRBV5-1 and TRBJ2-1, is KAGVTQTPRYLIKTRGQQVTLSCSPISGHRSVSWYQQTPGQGLQFLFEYFSETQRNKGNFPGRFSGRQFSNSRSEMNVSTLELGDSALYLCASSLSLAGVHEQFFGPGTRLTVL.

The chain couples TRBV18 to TRBJ1-2; D remains ambiguous. This CDR3 comprises 13 residues. Trimming stripped 1 base from V and 2 bases from J, with 5 bases between. Germline CDR1 is KGHSH and CDR2 is LQKENI. CDR3 sequence reads: CASSPRQNYGYTF. DNA of the CDR3: TGTGCCAGCTCACCACGGCAGAACTATGGCTACACCTTC.